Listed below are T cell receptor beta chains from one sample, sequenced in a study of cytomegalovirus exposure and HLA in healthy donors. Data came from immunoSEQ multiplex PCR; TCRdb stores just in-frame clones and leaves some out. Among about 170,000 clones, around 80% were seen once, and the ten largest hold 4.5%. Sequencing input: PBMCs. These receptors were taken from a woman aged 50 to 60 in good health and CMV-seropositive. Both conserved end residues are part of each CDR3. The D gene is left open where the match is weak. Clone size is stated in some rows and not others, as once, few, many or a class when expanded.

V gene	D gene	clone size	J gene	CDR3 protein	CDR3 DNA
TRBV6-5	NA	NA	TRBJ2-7	CASGKYREIEQYF	TGTGCCAGCGGCAAATACAGGGAGATCGAGCAGTACTTC
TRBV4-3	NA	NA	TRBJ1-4	CASSNRVNEKLFF	TGCGCCAGCAGCAACAGGGTTAATGAAAAACTGTTTTTT
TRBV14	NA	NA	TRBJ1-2	CASSTQEGVGYTF	TGTGCCAGCAGCACCCAGGAGGGCGTTGGCTACACCTTC
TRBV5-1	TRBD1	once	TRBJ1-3	CASSAGGSGNTIYF	TGCGCCAGCAGCGCAGGGGGCTCTGGAAACACCATATATTTT
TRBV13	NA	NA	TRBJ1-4	CASSLAQMQKLFF	TGTGCCAGCAGCTTAGCGCAGATGCAAAAACTGTTTTTT
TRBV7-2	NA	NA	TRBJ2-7	CASSLEVGRIHEQYF	TGTGCCAGCAGCTTAGAGGTGGGGCGGATCCACGAGCAGTACTTC
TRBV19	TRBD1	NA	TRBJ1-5	CASRSGQGTGSNQPQHF	TGTGCCAGTAGATCTGGACAGGGGACGGGGAGCAATCAGCCCCAGCATTTT
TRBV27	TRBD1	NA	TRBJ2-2	CASSPRGTVTGELFF	TGTGCCAGCAGTCCCAGGGGGACCGTCACCGGGGAGCTGTTTTTT
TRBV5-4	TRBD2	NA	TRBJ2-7	CASSRTSGRAGNEQYF	TGTGCCAGCAGCCGGACTAGCGGGAGGGCGGGTAACGAGCAGTACTTC
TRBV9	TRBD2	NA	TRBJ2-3	CASSGLAGGMNTQYF	TGTGCCAGCAGCGGCCTAGCGGGGGGTATGAATACGCAGTATTTT
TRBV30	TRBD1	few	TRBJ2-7	CAWRPTQGPELRRQYF	TGTGCCTGGAGACCAACACAGGGGCCGGAACTACGGCGGCAGTACTTC
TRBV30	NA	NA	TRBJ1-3	CALSPGNTIYF	TGTGCCTTATCCCCGGGAAACACCATATATTTT
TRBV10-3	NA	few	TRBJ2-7	CAISLIPPEQYF	TGTGCCATCAGCCTTATCCCCCCCGAGCAGTACTTC
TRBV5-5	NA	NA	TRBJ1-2	CASSLRQGNYGYTF	TGTGCCAGCAGCTTGCGTCAGGGAAACTATGGCTACACCTTC
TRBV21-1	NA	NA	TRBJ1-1	CASSNSGNTEAFF	TGTGCCAGCAGCAACAGCGGGAACACTGAAGCTTTCTTT
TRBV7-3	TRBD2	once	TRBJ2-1	CASSPAGLAGGPSSYNEQFF	TGTGCCAGCAGCCCCGCGGGACTAGCGGGGGGGCCCAGCTCCTACAATGAGCAGTTCTTC
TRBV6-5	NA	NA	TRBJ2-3	CASSYGASTDTQYF	TGTGCCAGCAGTTACGGAGCCAGCACAGATACGCAGTATTTT
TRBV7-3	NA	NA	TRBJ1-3	CASSLVRGNTIYF	TGTGCCAGCAGCTTAGTACGGGGAAACACCATATATTTT
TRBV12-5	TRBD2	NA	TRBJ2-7	CASGLVRGASGGPYEQYF	TGTGCTAGTGGTTTGGTACGGGGAGCTAGCGGGGGACCCTACGAGCAGTACTTC
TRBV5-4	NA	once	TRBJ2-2	CASSLAGVNTGELFF	TGTGCCAGCAGCTTGGCGGGAGTGAACACCGGGGAGCTGTTTTTT
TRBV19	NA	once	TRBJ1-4	CASSINRDEKLFF	TGTGCCAGTAGTATAAACAGGGATGAAAAACTGTTTTTT
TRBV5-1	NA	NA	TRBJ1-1	CASRQGPGRTEAFF	TGCGCCAGCAGGCAGGGGCCAGGGCGCACTGAAGCTTTCTTT
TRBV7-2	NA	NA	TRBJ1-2	CASNPDPTVLNYGYTF	TGTGCCAGCAACCCAGACCCCACAGTCTTAAACTATGGCTACACCTTC
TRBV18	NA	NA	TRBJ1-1	CASSPPRYSNTEAFF	TGTGCCAGCTCACCACCCCGGTACTCGAACACTGAAGCTTTCTTT
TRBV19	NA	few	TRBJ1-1	CASSLQMNTEAFF	TGTGCCAGTAGTTTACAGATGAACACTGAAGCTTTCTTT
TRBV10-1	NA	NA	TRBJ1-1	CASRHPGHSNTEAFF	TGCGCCAGCAGGCACCCGGGACACTCGAACACTGAAGCTTTCTTT
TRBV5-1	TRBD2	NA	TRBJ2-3	CASSLRLAGDTDTQYF	TGCGCCAGCAGCTTGAGGCTAGCGGGAGATACAGATACGCAGTATTTT
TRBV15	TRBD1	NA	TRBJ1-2	CATSRSLGTGGKDGYTF	TGTGCCACCAGCAGGAGTTTGGGTACAGGGGGGAAGGATGGCTACACCTTC
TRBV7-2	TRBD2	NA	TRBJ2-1	CASSLGLAGGLSEQFF	TGTGCCAGCAGCCTCGGACTAGCGGGAGGGCTGAGTGAGCAGTTCTTC
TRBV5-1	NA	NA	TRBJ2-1	CASSPLTGGEQFF	TGCGCCAGCAGCCCTCTGACAGGAGGTGAGCAGTTCTTC
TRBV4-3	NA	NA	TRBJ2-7	CASSQGRGFGYEQYF	TGCGCCAGCAGCCAAGGAAGGGGATTCGGCTACGAGCAGTACTTC
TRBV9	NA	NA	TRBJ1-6	CASNTGPEGSPLHF	TGTGCCAGCAATACGGGCCCGGAGGGGTCACCCCTCCACTTT
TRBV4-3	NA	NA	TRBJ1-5	CASSQDFQNQPQHF	TGCGCCAGCAGCCAGGACTTCCAGAATCAGCCCCAGCATTTT
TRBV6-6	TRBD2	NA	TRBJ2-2	CATAREGYNTGELFF	TGTGCCACGGCCCGGGAGGGCTATAACACCGGGGAGCTGTTTTTT
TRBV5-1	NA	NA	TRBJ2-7	CASSLVEAYEQYF	TGCGCCAGCAGCTTGGTTGAGGCCTACGAGCAGTACTTC
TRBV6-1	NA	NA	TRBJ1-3	CASSETSTGIGNTIYF	TGTGCCAGCAGTGAAACCTCCACGGGAATTGGAAACACCATATATTTT
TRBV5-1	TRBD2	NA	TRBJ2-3	CASSLVSGGTDTQYF	TGCGCCAGCAGCTTGGTAAGCGGGGGCACAGATACGCAGTATTTT
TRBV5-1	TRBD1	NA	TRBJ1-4	CASKGQGAIKLFF	TGCGCCAGCAAAGGACAGGGGGCAATCAAACTGTTTTTT
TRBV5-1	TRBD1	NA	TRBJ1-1	CASSLRQGDTEAFF	TGCGCCAGCAGCTTGAGACAGGGGGACACTGAAGCTTTCTTT
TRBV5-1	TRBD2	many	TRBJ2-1	CASSPQLAGAFGNEQFF	TGCGCCAGCAGCCCTCAACTAGCGGGGGCCTTTGGGAATGAGCAGTTCTTC
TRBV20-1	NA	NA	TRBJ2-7	CSARDPLEQYF	TGCAGTGCTAGAGATCCCCTCGAGCAGTACTTC
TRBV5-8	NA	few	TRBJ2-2	CASSLMGFGELFF	TGTGCCAGCAGCTTGATGGGCTTCGGGGAGCTGTTTTTT
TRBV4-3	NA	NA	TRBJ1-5	CASSQDSRGIEPQHF	TGCGCCAGCAGCCAAGATAGCAGGGGAATTGAGCCCCAGCATTTT
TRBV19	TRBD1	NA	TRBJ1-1	CASSKLGQGRTEAFF	TGTGCCAGTAGCAAACTAGGACAGGGTAGGACTGAAGCTTTCTTT
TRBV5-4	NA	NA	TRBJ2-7	CASSLDRFSDEQYF	TGTGCCAGCAGCTTAGACAGGTTTTCAGACGAGCAGTACTTC